These 18 T cell receptor beta chains were sequenced from one sample in a study of shared clonotypes between healthy human individuals (dated by TCRdb to the early 2020s). The library relied on the immunoSEQ multiplex PCR assay. In TCRdb, the immuneACCESS table is reduced to in-frame sequences with V and J assigned. These tables do not hold every clone; where another copy was compared, an unresolved V gene accounts for under half, and the others remain unexplained. The sample table lists millions of clones, approximately 93% of them with a count of one. The ten largest clones take up approximately 0.4% of the sample. The sample comprised naive CD4+ T cells from PBMCs. This specimen's cell subset or site label, interpreted: CD45RA+ positively selected. All receptors derive from a man aged 18-30 years in good health. Some clones in this sample may be carry-over from other donors' samples.

V is TRBV11-3 and J is TRBJ2-3; 10 bases line up with TRBD2. This CDR3 comprises 16 residues. V lost 5 bases and J lost 1; bases outside the gene matches: 6. CDR1 is SGHNT and CDR2 is YENEEA in the germline V gene. DNA of the CDR3: TGTGCCAGCAGCCCAAATGGACTAGCGGGCACAGATACGCAGTATTTT. Translation: CASSPNGLAGTDTQYF.

V usage is TRBV5-1 and J usage is TRBJ2-5, with TRBD2 matching 12 bases. The germline V gene has CDR1 SGHRS and CDR2 YFSETQ. V lost 7 bases and J lost 0; bases outside the gene matches: 10. The CDR3 consists of 17 residues. The CDR3 spells CASFRASGRGYQETQYF. As DNA, the CDR3 is TGCGCCAGCTTCCGGGCTAGCGGGAGGGGGTACCAAGAGACCCAGTACTTC.

The rearrangement joins TRBV4-1 to TRBJ2-1, with TRBD2 identical over 8 bases. CDR1 MGHRA and CDR2 YSYEKL come from the germline V gene. The CDR3 is made up of 14 amino acids. The V segment lost 1 base and the J segment 6 bases; nucleotides outside the gene matches: 2. The CDR3 nucleotides are TGCGCCAGCAGCCAAGGGACTAGCCCCAATGAGCAGTTCTTC. Its protein is CASSQGTSPNEQFF.

V is TRBV19 and J is TRBJ1-4; D might be TRBD1 (6 bases). This CDR3 has 15 amino acids. Germline CDR1 is LNHDA and CDR2 is SQIVND (reference sequence). V shed 10 bases and J shed 8 bases, with 23 bases lying between them. The CDR3 sequence: CATTRTGSGGEKLFF. CDR3 DNA sequence: TGTGCCACCACGAGAACAGGGTCGGGAGGGGAAAAACTGTTTTTT.

The chain is built from TRBV5-1 and TRBJ2-5, with 7 nucleotides matching TRBD2. This CDR3 is built from 14 residues. Germline V gene data show CDR1 as SGHRS and CDR2 as YFSETQ. The J segment lost 1 base and the V segment lost 4 bases, leaving 4 bases of the junction unmatched. The CDR3 nucleotides read TGCGCCAGCAGCAGAAGACTAGCCCAAGAGACCCAGTACTTC. Translating gives CASSRRLAQETQYF.

The rearrangement joins TRBV5-1 to TRBJ2-1; 10 bases fit TRBD2. The germline gives CDR1 SGHRS, CDR2 YFSETQ. There are 18 residues in the CDR3. V was clipped by 0 bases and J by 8 bases; unmatched bases: 14. The CDR3 protein is CASSLGASASGRYDEQFF. The CDR3 region has the DNA TGCGCCAGCAGCTTGGGAGCATCAGCTAGCGGGAGATACGATGAGCAGTTCTTC.

This clone was detected only once. This chain joins TRBV7-2 and TRBJ2-1; TRBD2 aligns across 9 bases. Losses at the gene ends were 5 bases for V and 7 bases for J; bases not matched to a gene: 9. The germline CDR1 and CDR2 sequences are SGHTA and FQGNSA. This CDR3 is 15 amino acids long. The CDR3 region is CASSGWGLATNEQFF. Here the CDR3 DNA reads TGTGCCAGCAGCGGATGGGGACTAGCTACGAATGAGCAGTTCTTC.

The chain links TRBV15 to TRBJ2-2, with TRBD2 matching 14 bases. Trimming removed 3 bases from V and 8 bases from J; junction bases left unmatched: 11. CDR1 is LNHNV and CDR2 is YYDKDF in the germline V gene (reference sequence). CDR3 length equals 18 residues. CDR3 DNA sequence: TGTGCCACCAGCAGGGTCCCAGGACTAGCGGGAGGCGGAGGGGAGCTGTTTTTT. Translating it yields CATSRVPGLAGGGGELFF.

V usage is TRBV6-5 and J usage is TRBJ2-7, with D possibly being TRBD1 or TRBD2 (5 bases each). Germline V lookup: CDR1 MNHEY, CDR2 SVGAGI. Trimming pared 0 bases from V and 5 bases from J, leaving 11 bases between. This CDR3 has 14 amino acids. CDR3 loop: CASSYSQGRDEQYF. The CDR3 DNA follows: TGTGCCAGCAGTTACTCGCAGGGACGGGACGAGCAGTACTTC.

The rearrangement uses TRBV5-4 and TRBJ2-5; D remains ambiguous. Germline CDR1 is SGHNT and CDR2 is YYREEE (reference sequence). The CDR3 sequence is 13 residues long. V gave up 3 bases and J gave up 4 bases, with 10 bases separating them. The CDR3, as DNA: TGTGCCAGCAGCTCGTCCGTCTCAGAGACCCAGTACTTC. Translation: CASSSSVSETQYF. Drawing the rest from reference TRBV5-4 and TRBJ2-5, the complete variable domain is ETGVTQSPTHLIKTRGQQVTLRCSSQSGHNTVSWYQQALGQGPQFIFQYYREEENGRGNFPPRFSGLQFPNYSSELNVNALELDDSALYLCASSSSVSETQYFGPGTRLLVL.

This clone is a singleton in its sample. V and J are TRBV5-4 and TRBJ1-2; D is perhaps TRBD1 (5 bases). Trimming shortened V by 4 bases and J by 8 bases, and 18 bases separated the two germline ends. Germline loops: CDR1 SGHNT, CDR2 YYREEE (reference sequence). The CDR3 has 14 residues. The CDR3 loop reads CASSARDSTKGYTF. CDR3 in DNA: TGTGCCAGCAGCGCCCGGGACTCAACCAAAGGCTACACCTTC.

The chain employs TRBV28 and TRBJ2-1; 10 bases align to TRBD2. After removal of 7 bases from V and 5 bases from J, the junction contained 17 bases not matched to a gene. The CDR3 length is 18 residues. Germline lookup yields CDR1 MDHEN and CDR2 SYDVKM. The CDR3 sequence: CASIQTGVLAGRNNEQFF. As DNA, the CDR3 is TGTGCCAGCATACAAACAGGGGTACTAGCGGGAAGGAACAATGAGCAGTTCTTC.

V and J are TRBV30 and TRBJ1-1; D might be TRBD1 (6 bases). Germline CDR1 is GTSNPN and CDR2 is SVGIG (reference sequence). The CDR3 totals 14 residues. V lost 1 base and J lost 4, with 13 bases in between. The chain's CDR3 is CAWSGGAQGTEAFF. The CDR3 coding sequence is TGTGCCTGGAGTGGGGGGGCACAGGGCACTGAAGCTTTCTTT.

The chain employs TRBV5-1 and TRBJ2-4; 8 bases are a match to TRBD1. Germline CDR1 and CDR2: SGHRS and YFSETQ. The CDR3 extends over 16 amino acids. V lost 1 base, J lost 2 bases, and 5 bases stayed unmatched. The DNA for the CDR3 is TGCGCCAGCAGCTTGTTTCAGGGGGCAACCAAAAACATTCAGTACTTC. It specifies CASSLFQGATKNIQYF.

This sequence joins TRBV10-3 and TRBJ2-6; D is ambiguous. Trimming shortened V by 0 bases and J by 0 bases, and 9 bases separated the two germline ends. The CDR3 consists of 17 residues. Germline V gene sequence: CDR1 ENHRY, CDR2 SYGVKD. Here the CDR3 DNA reads TGTGCCATCAGTGAGTCCTTTTGGAGCTCTGGGGCCAACGTCCTGACTTTC. This sequence encodes CAISESFWSSGANVLTF.

The chain has TRBV5-1 and TRBJ1-2; D is undetermined. Germline V CDR1 and CDR2: SGHRS, YFSETQ. This CDR3 has 15 residues. V was shortened by 0 bases and J by 4 bases, with 13 bases between the two germline ends. The CDR3, as DNA: TGCGCCAGCAGCTTGGTGGCAGGCACAAGCTATGGCTACACCTTC. This sequence encodes CASSLVAGTSYGYTF.

This chain uses TRBV5-4 with TRBJ2-7; 9 nucleotides line up with TRBD2. J gave up 2 bases and V 4 bases, and 10 bases lay outside the gene matches. CDR3 size: 16 residues. Germline V lookup: CDR1 SGHNT, CDR2 YYREEE (reference sequence). In DNA, the CDR3 is TGTGCCAGCAGCCCTTCTAGCGGGGCGAGGACCTACGAGCAGTACTTC. Translated, it gives CASSPSSGARTYEQYF.

This chain joins TRBV9 and TRBJ2-2; D tentatively fits TRBD1 or TRBD2 (5 bases each). Germline CDR1 is SGDLS and CDR2 is YYNGEE. The CDR3 totals 14 residues. The V and J ends lost 9 bases and 0 bases respectively, with 12 bases between them. CDR3 protein: CATGDGSNTGELFF. CDR3 DNA: TGTGCCACCGGGGACGGATCGAACACCGGGGAGCTGTTTTTT.